This T cell receptor beta chain is from a study of radiotherapy plus CTLA-4 blockade in lung cancer listed by TCRdb under 2018. Regarding the complete study: Among enrolled patients, roughly 18% had an objective response and 30% to 35% reached disease control. What the research found in general, with its limitations: The strongest predictors of response, as reported, were early dynamic changes in blood T cell clones along with a rise in serum interferon-beta after radiation. TCR clones derived from tumors expanded in peripheral blood after treatment with radiotherapy and ipilimumab.

As concerns this clone: Its antigen is still unknown. Per-base qualities were not stored, and no clone one base away is much larger.

To prepare the library, the immunoSEQ multiplex PCR assay was applied. TCRdb provides this immuneACCESS table in a form limited to in-frame rearrangements. Some clones are lacking; in checked studies, under half of them reflect an unresolved V gene, and why the rest are absent is not known. Present in this sample are tens of thousands of clones, around 90% of which were seen just once. The ten most abundant clones make up roughly 17% of the sample. Its CDR3 holds 15 amino acids, cysteine through phenylalanine. CDR3 DNA only is kept here, 45 bases in frame from base 1. Trimming accounts for 5 bases at V and 3 bases at J, while the number of junction bases matched to no gene is 7. Sequences MNHEY (CDR1) and SMNVEV (CDR2) are obtained from the germline V gene (reference sequence). The study evaluated CTLA-4 blockade (ipilimumab) given together with focal radiation therapy in patients who had chemo-refractory metastatic non-small-cell lung cancer.

The chain joins TRBV27 to TRBJ1-5, with 7 bases aligning to TRBD1. This TCR was recovered from a human donor with non-small cell lung cancer that progressed on radiotherapy plus ipilimumab. Sequencing was performed on peripheral blood, taken from a patient treated with radiotherapy plus ipilimumab. The DNA reads as follows: TGTGCCAGCAGTCTAGGGACAGCCACCAATCAGCCCCAGCATTTT. Its protein product is CASSLGTATNQPQHF.